Here is one T cell receptor (beta chain) with its context. Its antigen remains unidentified. The V gene lost 3 bases and the J gene lost 1 base, with 12 bases spanning the gap. Germline lookup yields CDR1 GTSNPN and CDR2 SVGIG (reference sequence). The CDR3 runs 14 residues. The sample originates from a study of cytomegalovirus exposure and HLA in healthy donors. Findings and limits, study-wide: A later analysis reportedly identified an Asian-associated ancestry cluster as carrying fewer N-insertions than the 666-donor mean. Both high specificity and high sensitivity reportedly marked the classifier's diagnosis of cytomegalovirus status.

PCR employed 60 Vbeta and 13 Jbeta primers. Assay: immunoSEQ multiplex PCR; the TCRdb copy retains only in-frame clones and omits some. The table records 55,000 to 70,000 clones, around three quarters of them present only once. This TCR was sampled from a man aged 18 to 29 in good health and CMV-seropositive. Material: PBMCs. V usage is TRBV30 and J usage is TRBJ1-1; D not resolved. The CDR3 nucleotides read TGTGCCTGGAGGTTCCCCGGGAAGAACACTGAAGCTTTCTTT. This encodes CAWRFPGKNTEAFF. Full variable domain (missing parts from reference TRBV30 and TRBJ1-1): SQTIHQWPATLVQPVGSPLSLECTVEGTSNPNLYWYRQAAGRGLQLLFYSVGIGQISSEVPQNLSASRPQDRQFILSSKKLLLSDSGFYLCAWRFPGKNTEAFFGQGTRLTVV.